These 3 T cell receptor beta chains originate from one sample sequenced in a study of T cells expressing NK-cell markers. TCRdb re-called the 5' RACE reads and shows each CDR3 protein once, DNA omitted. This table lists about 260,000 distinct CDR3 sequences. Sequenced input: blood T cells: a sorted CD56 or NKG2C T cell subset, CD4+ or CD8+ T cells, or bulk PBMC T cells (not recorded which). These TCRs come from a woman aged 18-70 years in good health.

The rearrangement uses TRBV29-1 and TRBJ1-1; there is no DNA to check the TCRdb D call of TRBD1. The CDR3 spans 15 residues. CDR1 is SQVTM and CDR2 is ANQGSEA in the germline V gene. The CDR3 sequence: CSGGVQGAPNTEAFF.

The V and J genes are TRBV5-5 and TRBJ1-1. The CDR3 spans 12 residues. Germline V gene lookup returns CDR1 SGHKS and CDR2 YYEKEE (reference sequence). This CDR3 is CASILGRTEAFF.

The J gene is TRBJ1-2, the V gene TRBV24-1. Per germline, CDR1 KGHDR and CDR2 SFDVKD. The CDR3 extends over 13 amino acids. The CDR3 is CATSRDENGGYTF.